This T cell receptor (beta chain) was identified in a study of cytomegalovirus exposure and HLA in healthy donors. Study conclusions and caveats: In an earlier analysis, about 90% or about 30%: the productive usage of most TCR beta V segments. What a later analysis reportedly showed was that an Asian-associated ancestry cluster had fewer N-insertions than the approximately 670-donor mean.

As to this clone: The antigen is not known.

V lost 3 bases to trimming and J lost 4 bases; unmatched junction nucleotides: 7. This CDR3 contains 16 residues. Germline assignment: CDR1 MGHRA and CDR2 YSYEKL. Amplification used 60 Vbeta primers and 13 Jbeta primers. Profiled with immunoSEQ multiplex PCR; TCRdb holds only in-frame clones, not every one. The sample has some 150,000 clones; 55% to 70% are singletons. The sample taken for sequencing was PBMCs. The TCR comes from a woman aged 55-70 years in good health and CMV-seropositive. V usage is TRBV4-1 and J usage is TRBJ2-7; 12 nucleotides line up with TRBD2. CDR3 DNA sequence: TGCGCCAGCAGCCAGGGCGCTAGCGGGAGGGCATACGAGCAGTACTTC. Residues: CASSQGASGRAYEQYF.